A single sample gave rise to the 9 T cell receptor beta chains below, sequenced in a study of OX40 agonist ivuxolimab in advanced cancers. Clones were read by immunoSEQ multiplex PCR, and TCRdb kept only the in-frame ones, dropping some. In the table there are some 65,000 clones, around 90% of which are singletons. The specimen comprised CD4+ or CD8+ T cells sorted from blood, sampled in a trial of the OX40 agonist ivuxolimab. The receptors shown here come from an adult with an advanced solid tumor such as melanoma, head and neck, liver or kidney cancer.

The chain joins TRBV2 to TRBJ2-1; 11 bases are shared with TRBD2. Trimming removed 3 bases from V and 10 bases from J; junction bases left unmatched: 14. The germline CDR1 and CDR2 sequences are SNHLY and FYNNEI. The CDR3 consists of 17 residues. CDR3 sequence reads: CASSDVMGLAAPGEQFF. The CDR3 region has the DNA TGTGCCAGCAGTGATGTAATGGGACTAGCGGCCCCTGGGGAGCAGTTCTTC.

The gene calls are TRBV19 and TRBJ2-3, with a weak D call TRBD2 (6 bases). Germline CDR1 LNHDA, CDR2 SQIVND (reference sequence). Trimming took off 9 bases at V and 1 base at J, with 14 bases between the two ends. The length of the CDR3 is 14 residues. The DNA for the CDR3 is TGTGCCAGCTCTCGGGGGTTTGGCACAGATACGCAGTATTTT. Translating it yields CASSRGFGTDTQYF.

The chain is built from TRBV7-3 and TRBJ2-1, with 7 bases lining up with TRBD2. The V and J ends lost 5 bases and 6 bases, in that order; junction bases with no gene match: 10. Germline lookup yields CDR1 SGHTA and CDR2 FQGTGA. The CDR3 runs to 15 residues. The CDR3 nucleotides read TGTGCCAGCAGCCCAACCCGCGGGAGCTTCAATGAGCAGTTCTTC. Protein: CASSPTRGSFNEQFF.

The chain joins TRBV5-1 to TRBJ1-1, with D maybe TRBD1 (6 bases). V shed 5 bases and J shed 0 bases, with 14 bases lying between them. Germline V CDR1 and CDR2: SGHRS, YFSETQ. The CDR3 is 15 residues long. This CDR3 reads CASRQKQGLNTEAFF. The CDR3 bases are TGCGCCAGCAGACAAAAACAGGGATTGAACACTGAAGCTTTCTTT.

The rearrangement uses TRBV21-1 and TRBJ2-3; the table gives TRBD2 as D, unverified against the DNA. TRBV21-1 is reported as a pseudogene. This CDR3 is built from 22 residues. The CDR3 sequence is CASSNKIRSSGLAGRRTDTQYF. The CDR3 DNA reads TGTGCCAGCAGCAATAAGATCAGGAGCTCGGGACTAGCGGGACGTCGCACAGATACGCAGTATTTT.

The V gene is TRBV2, the J gene TRBJ2-1; 7 bases align to TRBD2. V shed 6 bases, J shed 0 bases, and the junction held 5 bases outside the gene matches. The germline gives CDR1 SNHLY, CDR2 FYNNEI. The CDR3 runs to 15 residues. The CDR3 sequence: CASRPRTSSYNEQFF. Written as DNA, the CDR3 is TGTGCCAGCAGACCCAGGACTAGCTCCTACAATGAGCAGTTCTTC.

This clone has more than one count but fewer than ten. The rearrangement links TRBV7-4 to TRBJ2-7; D is uncertain. The CDR3 loop spans 10 amino acids. Germline loops: CDR1 SGHVT, CDR2 SQSDAQ. The CDR3 spells CAQSVYEQYF. The CDR3 bases are TGTGCACAGTCCGTCTACGAGCAGTACTTC.

This rearrangement joins TRBV6-1 to TRBJ1-6; no clear D gene. There are 16 residues in the CDR3. Germline assignment: CDR1 MNHNS and CDR2 SASEGT. Deletions cut 2 bases from V and 10 bases from J, with 18 bases between. This CDR3 is CASSEREGLEWSPLHF. CDR3 nucleotide sequence: TGTGCCAGCAGTGAAAGGGAGGGTTTGGAGTGGTCACCCCTCCACTTT.

This chain connects TRBV21-1 to TRBJ1-4. TRBV21-1 counts as a pseudogene. CDR3 size: 16 residues. The CDR3 DNA reads as TGTGCCAGCAGGCTAATTTACAAGGTGCATAATGAAAAACTGTTTTTT. Translation: CASRLIYKVHNEKLFF.